These 14 T cell receptor beta chains were all obtained from the same sample, sequenced in a study of glioma-infiltrating T cells. The iRepertoire nested amplicon-rescue multiplex PCR amplified TCR alpha and beta CDR3s from RNA. TCRdb fed the multiplex PCR reads into MiXCR, producing one record per CDR3 protein. The table includes 100,000 to 150,000 distinct CDR3 sequences, 24% detected once. Sequenced: glioma tissue, nonneoplastic brain tissue, or PBMCs (not recorded which). The receptors derive from a human donor with low-grade glioma or glioblastoma, undergoing nonglioma brain surgery, or in good health (not recorded which).

This clonotype was recorded many times. V is TRBV6-1 and J is TRBJ1-6; 9 nucleotides line up with TRBD1. Germline trimming cut 4 bases from V and 2 bases from J; bases unmatched to any gene: 12. The V gene's germline CDR1 is MNHNS and CDR2 SASEGT. The CDR3 sequence is 19 residues long. Here the CDR3 reads CASSGTRDRVVTYNSPLHF. The CDR3 DNA sequence: TGTGCCAGCAGTGGAACGCGGGACAGGGTGGTGACCTATAATTCACCCCTCCACTTT.

The rearrangement links TRBV28 to TRBJ2-1, with unresolved D. V was trimmed by 5 bases and J by 10 bases, leaving 9 bases between them. This CDR3 comprises 11 residues. Germline CDR1 is MDHEN and CDR2 is SYDVKM. CDR3 sequence: CASSTSYEQFF. CDR3 bases: TGTGCCAGCAGTACCTCCTACGAGCAGTTCTTC.

This clonotype was detected only once. At one end, the junction sequence differs from germline, possibly due to a read error. The V and J genes are TRBV14 and TRBJ1-4, with D hard to call. The CDR3 covers 13 residues. CDR1 SGHDN and CDR2 FVKESK come from the germline V gene. Here the CDR3 DNA reads TGTGCCAGCAGTCCCGCAGCTAATGAAAAGCTGTTTTTT. Encoded protein: CASSPAANEKLFF.

The CDR3 here is CASSQWPQQAGGSPLHF. Written as DNA, the CDR3 is TGCGCCAGCAGCCAATGGCCCCAACAGGCCGGGGGTTCACCCCTCCACTTT. This rearrangement joins TRBV4-1 to TRBJ1-6; D might be TRBD1 (5 bases). V lost 2 bases and J 9 bases, leaving 20 bases between the germline ends. Germline-derived CDR1 and CDR2 are MGHRA and YSYEKL. The CDR3 contains 17 residues.

This chain joins TRBV20-1 and TRBJ1-2; no reliable D call. The CDR3 contains 14 residues. V was trimmed by 0 bases and J by 8 bases, leaving 16 bases between them. CDR1 DFQATT and CDR2 SNEGSKA come from the germline V gene (reference sequence). The CDR3 region has the DNA TGCAGTGCTAGAGACCTTACAGTCCGTGGGGGCTACACCTTC. Translating gives CSARDLTVRGGYTF.

This sequence joins TRBV5-1 and TRBJ2-1; D is uncertain. The CDR3 spans 13 residues. Germline V CDR1 and CDR2: SGHRS, YFSETQ. V was trimmed by 0 bases and J by 4 bases, leaving 5 bases between them. The CDR3 spells CASSLERYNEQFF. The CDR3, as DNA: TGCGCCAGCAGCTTGGAGCGATACAATGAGCAGTTCTTC. The complete variable domain, with remaining parts taken from reference TRBV5-1 and TRBJ2-1, reads KAGVTQTPRYLIKTRGQQVTLSCSPISGHRSVSWYQQTPGQGLQFLFEYFSETQRNKGNFPGRFSGRQFSNSRSEMNVSTLELGDSALYLCASSLERYNEQFFGPGTRLTVL.

This clonotype came up many times. The V and J genes are TRBV7-6 and TRBJ2-2; perhaps D is TRBD1 or TRBD2 (5 bases each). CDR1 is SGHVS and CDR2 is FNYEAQ in the germline V gene. The CDR3 consists of 15 residues. V was cut by 5 bases and J by 3 bases, with 13 bases left in between. The CDR3 sequence is CASSATGTHTGELFF. CDR3 DNA sequence: TGTGCCAGCAGCGCTACCGGGACCCACACCGGGGAGCTGTTTTTT.

This clonotype was seen many times. This chain links TRBV20-1 with TRBJ2-2; D gene unclear. Germline CDR1 is DFQATT and CDR2 is SNEGSKA (reference sequence). This CDR3 has 14 amino acids. Trimming took 4 bases from V and 0 from J, leaving 9 bases between them. The CDR3 DNA reads TGCAGTGCTAACCCCGAAACGAACACCGGGGAGCTGTTTTTT. Residues: CSANPETNTGELFF.

The chain is built from TRBV4-2 and TRBJ2-1, with D unclear. The CDR3 consists of 14 residues. Germline V gene lookup returns CDR1 LGHNA and CDR2 YNFKEQ. V was shortened by 1 base and J by 6 bases, with 10 bases between the two germline ends. Here the CDR3 reads CASSQVDPGNEQFF. CDR3 nucleotides: TGTGCCAGCAGCCAAGTGGACCCGGGCAATGAGCAGTTCTTC.

The V and J genes are TRBV15 and TRBJ1-6, with TRBD1 identical over 9 bases. CDR3 length: 14 amino acids. V was pared by 5 bases and J by 14 bases, with 10 bases of the junction left unmatched. Per germline, CDR1 LNHNV and CDR2 YYDKDF (reference sequence). In DNA, the CDR3 is TGTGCCACCAGCCCCGTTTCGACAGGGGGAACCCTCCACTTT. The encoded protein is CATSPVSTGGTLHF. The whole variable domain, filled in from reference TRBV15 and TRBJ1-6, reads DAMVIQNPRYQVTQFGKPVTLSCSQTLNHNVMYWYQQKSSQAPKLLFHYYDKDFNNEADTPDNFQSRRPNTSFCFLDIRSPGLGDTAMYLCATSPVSTGGTLHFGNGTRLTVT.

A remark on this clonotype: The junction departs from the called germline gene at one end, perhaps through a read error. The CDR3: CASSRGGPRTGTQYF. CDR3 bases: TGTGCCAGCAGCCGCGGGGGCCCCCGCACAGGTACGCAGTATTTT. The V call is TRBV6-6, the J call TRBJ2-3, with D maybe TRBD2 (7 bases). CDR1 is MNHNY, CDR2 SVGAGI, per germline (reference sequence). There are 15 residues in the CDR3.

Only a few counts were recorded for this clonotype. The chain couples TRBV6-2 or TRBV6-3 to TRBJ2-7, with D unresolved. V lost 10 bases, J lost 3 bases, and 22 bases lay in between. Germline-derived CDR1 and CDR2 are MNHEY and SVGEGT. CDR3 size: 15 residues. The CDR3 loop reads CATSRGSNPYYEQYV. CDR3 coding DNA: TGTGCCACCTCCCGAGGATCGAACCCCTACTACGAGCAGTACGTC.

The chain employs TRBV28 and TRBJ2-4; 8 positions agree with TRBD1. V lost 7 bases and J lost 0; bases outside the gene matches: 8. Germline CDR1 and CDR2: MDHEN and SYDVKM. This CDR3 has 16 amino acids. The CDR3 sequence: CASTPTGVSAKNIQYF. CDR3 nucleotide sequence: TGTGCCAGCACTCCGACAGGGGTCTCAGCCAAAAACATTCAGTACTTC.

The rearrangement uses TRBV7-2 and TRBJ1-3; TRBD1 is a possible D gene (6 bases). Germline V lookup: CDR1 SGHTA, CDR2 FQGNSA. V was clipped by 3 bases and J by 4 bases, with 16 bases between them. This CDR3 has 16 amino acids. The CDR3 reads CASSFTGGNLGNTIYF. CDR3 DNA sequence: TGTGCCAGCAGCTTCACCGGGGGCAACTTGGGAAACACCATATATTTT.